The 19 T cell receptor beta chains in this list originate from one sample, sequenced in a study of blood T cells in healthy people across ages. A second roughly 7 to 11 cycle PCR used barcoded and J-beta primers. In TCRdb, the 5' RACE reads were re-called with MiXCR into one record per CDR3 protein. The sample holds almost 1 million distinct CDR3 sequences, around 54% seen once. Sequences were obtained from blood. These receptors were obtained from a woman aged 55-69 years in good health.

Only one count was recorded for this clonotype. This sequence joins TRBV21-1 and TRBJ2-7. TRBV21-1 is described as a pseudogene. The length of the CDR3 is 16 residues. The CDR3 sequence: CASSKANRRWSYEQYF. CDR3 in DNA: TGTGCCAGCAGCAAAGCCAACAGACGCTGGTCCTACGAGCAGTACTTC.

The V and J genes are TRBV3-1 and TRBJ2-5; 8 bases match TRBD2. The CDR3 spans 17 residues. Germline V lookup: CDR1 LGHDT, CDR2 YNNKEL (reference sequence). J gave up 5 bases and V 0 bases, and 11 bases lay outside the gene matches. The CDR3 loop is CASSQDLLSGVEETQYF. The CDR3 nucleotides read TGTGCCAGCAGCCAAGACCTCCTTAGCGGGGTGGAGGAGACCCAGTACTTC.

The chain links TRBV6-1 to TRBJ2-1; D unresolved. Germline CDR1 reads MNHNS; CDR2 reads SASEGT. The CDR3 is 13 residues long. V dropped 6 bases and J dropped 6 bases, with 12 bases sitting between them. For the CDR3, the DNA is TGTGCCAGCAGGCTCGACACCAGCAATGAGCAGTTCTTC. Translating gives CASRLDTSNEQFF.

The V gene is TRBV20-1, the J gene TRBJ2-3, with no clear D. Germline CDR1 is DFQATT and CDR2 is SNEGSKA (reference sequence). CDR3 length equals 13 residues. Deletions cut 5 bases from V and 7 bases from J, with 16 bases between. The CDR3 region has the DNA TGCAGTGCTGTTCATGAGGTCAGCTATACGCAGTATTTT. Its protein product is CSAVHEVSYTQYF.

The sample holds a few counts of this clonotype. The rearrangement joins TRBV10-3 to TRBJ2-7; 10 nucleotides line up with TRBD1. This CDR3 spans 12 amino acids. V lost 6 bases and J lost 5; bases outside the gene matches: 1. From germline, CDR1 is ENHRY and CDR2 SYGVKD. This CDR3 reads CAIRGTGDEQYF. In DNA form, the CDR3 reads TGTGCCATCAGGGGGACAGGGGACGAGCAGTACTTC.

The gene calls are TRBV7-2 and TRBJ1-2; D is uncertain. CDR3 length: 12 residues. Trimming took 5 bases from V and 6 from J, leaving 10 bases between them. The germline V gene encodes CDR1 SGHTA and CDR2 FQGNSA. Here the CDR3 DNA reads TGTGCCAGCAGCACCCAGATCCATGGCTACACCTTC. Its protein product is CASSTQIHGYTF.

This clonotype was detected only once. J is TRBJ2-4 and V is TRBV2; D not resolved. Near its end, the DNA agrees better with TRBJ2-5, so the J call may be wrong. The germline V gene encodes CDR1 SNHLY and CDR2 FYNNEI. This CDR3 comprises 13 residues. CDR3 bases: TGTGCCAGCAGTGTCCGCACGAGGGAGACCCAGTACTTC. This sequence encodes CASSVRTRETQYF.

The CDR3 DNA sequence: TGTGCCAGCTCACCAACCACCCGACTAGCTGGAGAGCAGTACTTC. Its protein product is CASSPTTRLAGEQYF. The chain uses TRBV18 and TRBJ2-7, with 7 bases aligning to TRBD2. Germline CDR1 reads KGHSH; CDR2 reads LQKENI. The CDR3 covers 15 residues. V lost 2 bases, J lost 7 bases, and 11 bases stayed unmatched.

This clonotype was found many times. The chain recombines TRBV29-1 with TRBJ2-3; possibly TRBD2 for D (6 bases). In germline, CDR1 is SQVTM, CDR2 ANQGSEA. The CDR3 is made up of 14 amino acids. Trimming removed 4 bases at V and 2 bases at J, with 13 bases between. CDR3 nucleotide sequence: TGCAGCGTTGTGTCTAGCGACTTCACAGATACGCAGTATTTT. This encodes CSVVSSDFTDTQYF.

The chain joins TRBV9 to TRBJ2-1; 11 nucleotides match TRBD2. Germline V gene lookup returns CDR1 SGDLS and CDR2 YYNGEE. The V gene end was trimmed by 0 bases and the J gene end by 7 bases; junction bases not matched to a gene: 6. This CDR3 spans 16 amino acids. This CDR3 reads CASSVALAGGLNEQFF. CDR3 in DNA: TGTGCCAGCAGCGTAGCTCTAGCGGGAGGCTTGAATGAGCAGTTCTTC.

This clonotype was detected only once. V is TRBV20-1 and J is TRBJ2-4; either TRBD1 or TRBD2 may supply D (5 bases each). The J call is uncertain, as TRBJ2-7 better fits the DNA end. CDR3 length: 13 residues. Per germline, CDR1 DFQATT and CDR2 SNEGSKA (reference sequence). CDR3 nucleotide sequence: TGCAGTAGCAATGGGGGTAGCTCCTACGAGCAGTACTTC. It specifies CSSNGGSSYEQYF.

In its sample, this clonotype was seen a few times. The rearrangement joins TRBV20-1 to TRBJ2-1, with TRBD2 identical over 12 bases. V shed 0 bases, J shed 4 bases, and the junction held 4 bases outside the gene matches. Germline-derived CDR1 and CDR2 are DFQATT and SNEGSKA (reference sequence). This CDR3 region has 16 residues. CDR3 nucleotide sequence: TGCAGTGCTAGAGATCCTACTAGCGGGAGGTACAATGAGCAGTTCTTC. Encoded protein: CSARDPTSGRYNEQFF.

The chain employs TRBV3-1 and TRBJ1-4, with D possibly being TRBD1 (6 bases). The V gene lost 5 bases and the J gene lost 4 bases, with 11 bases spanning the gap. The CDR3 covers 14 residues. CDR1 and CDR2 (germline): LGHDT, YNNKEL (reference sequence). As DNA, the CDR3 is TGTGCCAGCAGCAACAGGGCCATTAATGAAAAACTGTTTTTT. Translated, it gives CASSNRAINEKLFF.

The chain has TRBV28 and TRBJ2-2, with 7 bases identical to TRBD1. From germline, CDR1 is MDHEN and CDR2 SYDVKM. This CDR3 is 13 amino acids long. The V gene end was trimmed by 7 bases and the J gene end by 8 bases; junction bases not matched to a gene: 7. CDR3: CASKEGGRGELFF. In nucleotides, the CDR3 is TGTGCCAGCAAGGAAGGGGGCCGAGGGGAGCTGTTTTTT.

Regarding this clonotype: A read error may produce the germline difference seen at one junction end. V is TRBV7-2 and J is TRBJ2-5; 9 nucleotides match TRBD2. The CDR3 consists of 14 residues. Germline V gene lookup returns CDR1 SGHTA and CDR2 FQGNSA. For the CDR3, the DNA is TGTGCCAGCAGCGTAGCGGGAGCCGGAGAGACCCAGTACTTC. This translates into CASSVAGAGETQYF.

This clonotype was seen only a few times. CDR3 sequence reads: CASSSPPLGETQYF. The CDR3 region has the DNA TGTGCCAGCAGCTCGCCGCCGCTGGGAGAGACCCAGTACTTC. The chain recombines TRBV7-2 with TRBJ2-5, with D unresolved. The CDR3 sequence is 14 residues long. V was clipped by 4 bases and J by 4 bases, with 13 bases between them. CDR1 and CDR2 (germline): SGHTA, FQGNSA.

The chain recombines TRBV6-5 with TRBJ2-5; no firm D call. Germline V gene data show CDR1 as MNHEY and CDR2 as SVGAGI. The CDR3 spans 16 residues. V dropped 0 bases and J dropped 2 bases, with 13 bases sitting between them. DNA for the CDR3: TGTGCCAGCAGTTACTCGTTTTGGTCATCTCAAGAGACCCAGTACTTC. This encodes CASSYSFWSSQETQYF.

This clonotype was recorded at least ten times. The chain recombines TRBV7-2 with TRBJ2-7; 11 nucleotides match TRBD2. J gave up 5 bases and V 2 bases, and 5 bases lay outside the gene matches. CDR3 length: 15 residues. Germline loops: CDR1 SGHTA, CDR2 FQGNSA. CDR3 in amino acids: CASSLQASGRHEQYF. DNA of the CDR3: TGTGCCAGCAGCTTACAGGCTAGCGGGAGGCACGAGCAGTACTTC.

This rearrangement joins TRBV24-1 to TRBJ2-7; no clear D gene. Matching the DNA end better, TRBJ2-5 makes the J call doubtful. CDR3 length: 12 amino acids. Germline V gene sequence: CDR1 KGHDR, CDR2 SFDVKD. Here the CDR3 DNA reads TGTGCCACCAGGGGTTCGGAAGAGACCCAGTACTTC. This sequence encodes CATRGSEETQYF.